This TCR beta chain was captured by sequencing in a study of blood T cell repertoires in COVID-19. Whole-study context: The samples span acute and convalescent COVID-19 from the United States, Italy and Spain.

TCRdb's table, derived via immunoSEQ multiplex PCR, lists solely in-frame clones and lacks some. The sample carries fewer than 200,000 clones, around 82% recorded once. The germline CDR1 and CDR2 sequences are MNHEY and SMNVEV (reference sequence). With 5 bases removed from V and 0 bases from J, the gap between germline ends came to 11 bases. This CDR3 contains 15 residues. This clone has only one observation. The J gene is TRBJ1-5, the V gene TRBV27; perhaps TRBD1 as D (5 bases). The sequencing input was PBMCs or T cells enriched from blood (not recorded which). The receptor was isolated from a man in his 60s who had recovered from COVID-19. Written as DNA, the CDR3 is TGTGCCAGCAGTCTCCGACAGACTAGCAATCAGCCCCAGCATTTT. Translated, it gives CASSLRQTSNQPQHF.